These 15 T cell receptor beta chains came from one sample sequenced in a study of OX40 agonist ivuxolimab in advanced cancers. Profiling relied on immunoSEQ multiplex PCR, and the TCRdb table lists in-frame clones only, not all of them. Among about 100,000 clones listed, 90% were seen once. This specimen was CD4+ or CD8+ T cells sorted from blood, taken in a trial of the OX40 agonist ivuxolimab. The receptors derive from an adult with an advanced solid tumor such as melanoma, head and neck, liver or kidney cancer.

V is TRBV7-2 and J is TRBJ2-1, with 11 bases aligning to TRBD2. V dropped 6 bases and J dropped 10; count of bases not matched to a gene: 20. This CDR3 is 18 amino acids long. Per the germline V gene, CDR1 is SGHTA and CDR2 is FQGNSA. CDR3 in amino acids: CASSKRVLTSGALQEQFF. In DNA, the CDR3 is TGTGCCAGCAGTAAACGGGTACTGACTAGCGGGGCGCTACAGGAGCAGTTCTTC.

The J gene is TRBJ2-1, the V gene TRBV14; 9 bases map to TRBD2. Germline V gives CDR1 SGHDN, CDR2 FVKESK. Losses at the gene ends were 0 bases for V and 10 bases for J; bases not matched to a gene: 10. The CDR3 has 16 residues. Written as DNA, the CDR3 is TGTGCCAGCAGCCAAGAGTTTGTTAGCGGGAGCGGGGAGCAGTTCTTC. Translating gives CASSQEFVSGSGEQFF.

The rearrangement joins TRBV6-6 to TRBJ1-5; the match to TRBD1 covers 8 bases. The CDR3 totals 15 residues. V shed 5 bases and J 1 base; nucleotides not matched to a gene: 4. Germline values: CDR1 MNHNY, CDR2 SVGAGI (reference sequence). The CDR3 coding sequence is TGTGCCAGCAGTCAACAGGGGGTGAGCAATCAGCCCCAGCATTTT. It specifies CASSQQGVSNQPQHF.

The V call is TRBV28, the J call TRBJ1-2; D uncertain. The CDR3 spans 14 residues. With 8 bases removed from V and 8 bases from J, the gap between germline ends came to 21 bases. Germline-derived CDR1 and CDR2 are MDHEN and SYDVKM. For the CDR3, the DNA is TGTGCCAGCCTACGCGAAGGGTTTTATTCGGGCTACACCTTC. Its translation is CASLREGFYSGYTF.

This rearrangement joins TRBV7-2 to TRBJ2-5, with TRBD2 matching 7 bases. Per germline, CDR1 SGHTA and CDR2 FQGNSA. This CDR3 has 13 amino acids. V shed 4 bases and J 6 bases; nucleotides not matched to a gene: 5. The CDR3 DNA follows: TGTGCCAGCAGCTGGCGGGAGTTCCAGACCCAGTACTTC. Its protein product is CASSWREFQTQYF.

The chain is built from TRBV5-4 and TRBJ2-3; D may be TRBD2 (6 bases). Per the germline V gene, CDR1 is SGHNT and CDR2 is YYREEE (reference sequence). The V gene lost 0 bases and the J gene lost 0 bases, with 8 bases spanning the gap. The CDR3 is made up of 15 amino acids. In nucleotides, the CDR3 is TGTGCCAGCAGCTTGGCGAGCGGGAGCACAGATACGCAGTATTTT. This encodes CASSLASGSTDTQYF.

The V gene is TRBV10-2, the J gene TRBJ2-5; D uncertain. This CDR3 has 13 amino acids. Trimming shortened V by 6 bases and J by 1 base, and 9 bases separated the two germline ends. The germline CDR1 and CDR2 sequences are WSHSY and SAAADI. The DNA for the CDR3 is TGCGCCAGCAGGTCGACGGCCCAAGAGACCCAGTACTTC. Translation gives CASRSTAQETQYF.

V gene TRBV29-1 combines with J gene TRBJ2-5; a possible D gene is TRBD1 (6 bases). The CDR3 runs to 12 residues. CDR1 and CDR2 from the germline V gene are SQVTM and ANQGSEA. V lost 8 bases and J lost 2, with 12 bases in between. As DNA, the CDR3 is TGCAGCTCCGCCGGACAGCAAGAGACCCAGTACTTC. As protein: CSSAGQQETQYF.

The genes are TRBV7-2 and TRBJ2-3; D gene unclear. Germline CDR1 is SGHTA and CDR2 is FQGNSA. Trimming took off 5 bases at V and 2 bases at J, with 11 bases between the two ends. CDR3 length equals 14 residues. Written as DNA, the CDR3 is TGTGCCAGCAGCACCCGGGTCCTCACAGATACGCAGTATTTT. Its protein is CASSTRVLTDTQYF.

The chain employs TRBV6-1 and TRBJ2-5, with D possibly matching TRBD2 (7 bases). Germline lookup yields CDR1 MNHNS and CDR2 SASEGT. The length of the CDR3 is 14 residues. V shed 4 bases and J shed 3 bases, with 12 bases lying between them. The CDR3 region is CASSAGAGEETQYF. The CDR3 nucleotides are TGTGCCAGCAGTGCAGGGGCGGGGGAAGAGACCCAGTACTTC.

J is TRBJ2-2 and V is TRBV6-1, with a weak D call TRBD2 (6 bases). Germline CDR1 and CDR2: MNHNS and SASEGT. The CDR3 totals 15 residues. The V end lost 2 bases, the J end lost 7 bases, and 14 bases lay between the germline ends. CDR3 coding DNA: TGTGCCAGCAGTGAATTTAGTGGGGAGGTCGGGGAGCTGTTTTTT. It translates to CASSEFSGEVGELFF.

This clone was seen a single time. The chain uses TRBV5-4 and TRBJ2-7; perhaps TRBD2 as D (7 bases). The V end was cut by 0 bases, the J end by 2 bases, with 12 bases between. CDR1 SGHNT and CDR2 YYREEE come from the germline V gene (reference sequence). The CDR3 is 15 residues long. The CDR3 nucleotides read TGTGCCAGCAGCTTGGTGGGGGGGCGCACCTACGAGCAGTACTTC. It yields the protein CASSLVGGRTYEQYF.

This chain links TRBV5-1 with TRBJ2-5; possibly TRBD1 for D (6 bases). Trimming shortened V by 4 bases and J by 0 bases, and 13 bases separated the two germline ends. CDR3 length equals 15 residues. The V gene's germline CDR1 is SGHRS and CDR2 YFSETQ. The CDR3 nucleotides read TGCGCCAGCAGCACTCGGACAGTAGACCAAGAGACCCAGTACTTC. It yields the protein CASSTRTVDQETQYF.

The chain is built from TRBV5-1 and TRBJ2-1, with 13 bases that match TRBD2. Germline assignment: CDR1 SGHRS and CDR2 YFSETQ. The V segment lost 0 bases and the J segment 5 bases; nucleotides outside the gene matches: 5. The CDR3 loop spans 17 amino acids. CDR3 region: CASSLGVLAGGNNEQFF. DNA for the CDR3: TGCGCCAGCAGCTTGGGGGTACTAGCGGGAGGGAACAATGAGCAGTTCTTC.

The CDR3 sequence: CASSVVGLASNEQFF. The CDR3 bases are TGTGCCAGCAGCGTAGTGGGACTAGCGTCCAATGAGCAGTTCTTC. The chain joins TRBV9 to TRBJ2-1, with TRBD2 matching 10 bases. The J segment lost 6 bases and the V segment lost 0 bases, leaving 3 bases of the junction unmatched. Germline values: CDR1 SGDLS, CDR2 YYNGEE. This CDR3 is 15 amino acids long.